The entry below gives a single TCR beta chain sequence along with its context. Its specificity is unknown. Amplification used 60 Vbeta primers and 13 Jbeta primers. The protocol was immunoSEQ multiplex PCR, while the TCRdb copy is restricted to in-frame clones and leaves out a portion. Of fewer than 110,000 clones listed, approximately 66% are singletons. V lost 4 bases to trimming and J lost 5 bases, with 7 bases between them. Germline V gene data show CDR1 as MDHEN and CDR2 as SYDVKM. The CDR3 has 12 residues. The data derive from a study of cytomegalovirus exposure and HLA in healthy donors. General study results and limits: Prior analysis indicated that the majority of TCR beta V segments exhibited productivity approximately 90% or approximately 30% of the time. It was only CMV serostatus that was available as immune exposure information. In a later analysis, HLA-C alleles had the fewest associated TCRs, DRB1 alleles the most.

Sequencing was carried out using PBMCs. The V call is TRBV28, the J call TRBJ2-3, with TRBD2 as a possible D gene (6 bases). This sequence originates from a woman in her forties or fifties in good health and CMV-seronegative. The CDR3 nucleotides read TGTGCCAGCAGTTGGGGGGAAGATACGCAGTATTTT. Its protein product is CASSWGEDTQYF.